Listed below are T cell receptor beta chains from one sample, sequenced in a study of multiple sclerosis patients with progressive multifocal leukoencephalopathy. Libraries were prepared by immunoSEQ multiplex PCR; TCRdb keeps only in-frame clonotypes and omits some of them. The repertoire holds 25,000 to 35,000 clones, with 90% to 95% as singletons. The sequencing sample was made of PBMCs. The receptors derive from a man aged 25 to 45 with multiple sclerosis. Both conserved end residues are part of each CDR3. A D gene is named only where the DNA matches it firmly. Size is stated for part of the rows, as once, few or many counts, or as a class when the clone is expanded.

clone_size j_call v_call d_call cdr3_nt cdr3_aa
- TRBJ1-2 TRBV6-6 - TGTGCCAGCACCGACGCCGGGGCTGGCTACACCTTC CASTDAGAGYTF
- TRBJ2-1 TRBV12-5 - TGTGCTAGTGGTACCCCTGGGCGGAGTTCCTACAATGAGCAGTTCTTC CASGTPGRSSYNEQFF
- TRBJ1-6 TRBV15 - TGTGCCACCAGCAGAGATAGATCACCCCTCCACTTT CATSRDRSPLHF
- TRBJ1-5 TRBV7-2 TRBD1 TGTGCCAGCAGCCCGTCAGGGGGCGACAATCAGCCCCAGCATTTT CASSPSGGDNQPQHF
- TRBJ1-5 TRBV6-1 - TGTGCCACTATGCAGACGGTAGGGAGTAATCAGCCCCAGCATTTT CATMQTVGSNQPQHF
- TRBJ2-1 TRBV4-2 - TGTGCCAGCAGCCAGGCACTAGGCTACAATGAGCAGTTCTTC CASSQALGYNEQFF
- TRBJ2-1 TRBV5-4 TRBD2 TGTGCCAGCAGCTTAGGACTAGCTCGGGACAATGAGCAGTTCTTC CASSLGLARDNEQFF
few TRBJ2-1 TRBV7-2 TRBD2 TGTGCCAGCAGCTTAGCGGGGGGGTACAATGAGCAGTTCTTC CASSLAGGYNEQFF
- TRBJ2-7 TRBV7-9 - TGTGCCAGCAGTGGCTACGAGCAGTACTTC CASSGYEQYF
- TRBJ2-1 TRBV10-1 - TGCGCCAGCAATATCCGGGCCCCCCTGGGTGATGAGCAGTTCTTC CASNIRAPLGDEQFF
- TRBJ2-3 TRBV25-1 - TGTGCCAGCAGTGAATTGGGGGGTGATACGCAGTATTTT CASSELGGDTQYF
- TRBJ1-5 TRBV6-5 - TGTGCCAGCAGCCAAGGGTCGGTACTCCAGCCCCAGCATTTT CASSQGSVLQPQHF
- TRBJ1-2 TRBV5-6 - TGTGCCAGCAGCCCGGACGGCAAGGGTCTCTATGGCTACACCTTC CASSPDGKGLYGYTF
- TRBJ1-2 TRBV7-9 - TGTGCCAGCAGCCAGTGGGCGGTTAATGGCTACACCTTC CASSQWAVNGYTF
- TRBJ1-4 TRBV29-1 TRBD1 TGCAGCGTTGTACAGGGGGCCACTAATGAAAAACTGTTTTTT CSVVQGATNEKLFF
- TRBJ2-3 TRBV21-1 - TGTGCCAGCAGCTTTTCGGGACTAGCGGGAGATACGCAGTATTTT CASSFSGLAGDTQYF
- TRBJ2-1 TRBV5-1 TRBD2 TGCGCCAGCAGCATAGGGACTACGTCCTACAATGAGCAGTTCTTC CASSIGTTSYNEQFF
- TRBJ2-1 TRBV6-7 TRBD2 TGTGCCAGCAGTTACTCCCGGGAGGTTCACAATGAGCAGTTCTTC CASSYSREVHNEQFF
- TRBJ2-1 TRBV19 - TGTGCCAGTAAGGATACCTTCCCTAGCGTCCATTTATACAATGAGCAGTTCTTC CASKDTFPSVHLYNEQFF
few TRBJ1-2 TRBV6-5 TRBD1 TGTGCCAGCAGACGGACGGCAGGGGGGGGCTACACCTTC CASRRTAGGGYTF
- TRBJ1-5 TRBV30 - TGTGCCTGGAGTGGACAGAGTTTTAATCAGCCCCAGCATTTT CAWSGQSFNQPQHF
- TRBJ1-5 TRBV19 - TGTGCCAGTAGGAGACAGGTGTCTCAGCCCCAGCATTTT CASRRQVSQPQHF
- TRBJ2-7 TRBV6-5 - TGTGCCAGTTCGGACAGAAGCTCCTACGAGCAGTACTTC CASSDRSSYEQYF
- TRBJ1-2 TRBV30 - TGTGCCTGGAGTGTACAGGGTCGTCTCTTTGGCTACACCTTC CAWSVQGRLFGYTF
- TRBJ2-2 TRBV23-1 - TGCGCCAGCAGGAGAACAGGGAACACCGGGGAGCTGTTTTTT CASRRTGNTGELFF
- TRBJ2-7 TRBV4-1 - TGCGCCAGCAGCCAAGATAACGCGGGGGCCTCCTACGAGCAGTACTTC CASSQDNAGASYEQYF
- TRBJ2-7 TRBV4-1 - TGCGCCAGCAGCCAAGATCAGCGGCGACAACAGTACTTC CASSQDQRRQQYF
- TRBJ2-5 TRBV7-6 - TGTGCCAGCAGCTTGTCGGGCGGGCAAGAGACCCAGTACTTC CASSLSGGQETQYF
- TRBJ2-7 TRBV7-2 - TGTGCCAGCAGTCGGAATTACGAGCAGTACTTC CASSRNYEQYF
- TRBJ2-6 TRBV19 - TGTGCCAGTAGTATAGGCCGTCGACAGTCCTCTGGGGCCAACGTCCTGACTTTC CASSIGRRQSSGANVLTF
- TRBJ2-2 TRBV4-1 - TGCGCCAGCAGCCATAGGGACTTGAACACCGGGGAGCTGTTTTTT CASSHRDLNTGELFF
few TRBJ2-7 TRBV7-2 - TGTGCCAGCAGCTTAGTAGGCGGGCCATTATACGAGCAGTACTTC CASSLVGGPLYEQYF
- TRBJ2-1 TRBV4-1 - TGCGCCAGCAGCCAAGTTGGCGGGAAGTACAATGAGCAGTTCTTC CASSQVGGKYNEQFF
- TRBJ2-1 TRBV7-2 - TGCGCCAGCAGCTGGGACTCTCCGACTGAGCAGTTCTTC CASSWDSPTEQFF
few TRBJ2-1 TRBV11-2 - TGTGCCAGCAGCTTAGTTCCGGGGGCGAGAGGTGAGCAGTTCTTC CASSLVPGARGEQFF
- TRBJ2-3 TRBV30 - TGTGCCTGGAGTCCCTGGAGCGGAAAGAGGACAGATACGCAGTATTTT CAWSPWSGKRTDTQYF
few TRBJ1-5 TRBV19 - TGTGCCAGTAGTATATACAGTTTCGAGTCGGCACAGGGAATGAGTCAGCCCCAGCATTTT CASSIYSFESAQGMSQPQHF
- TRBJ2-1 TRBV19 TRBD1 TGTGCCAGTAGTGACAGGGGGGTTTTTAATGAGCAGTTCTTC CASSDRGVFNEQFF
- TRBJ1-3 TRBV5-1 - TGCGCCAGCAGCTTGGAAGGAGTTGGAAACACCATATATTTT CASSLEGVGNTIYF
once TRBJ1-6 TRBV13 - TGTGCCAGCGGACTGCAGGGTGCAAATTCACCCCTCCACTTT CASGLQGANSPLHF
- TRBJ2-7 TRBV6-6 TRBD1 TGTGCCAGCAGATCCGGGACAGGGGGGCTACGAGGACAGTACTTC CASRSGTGGLRGQYF
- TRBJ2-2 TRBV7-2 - TGTGCCAGCCGCAGGGTTGGGAACACCGGGGAGCTGTTTTTT CASRRVGNTGELFF
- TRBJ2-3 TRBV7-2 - TGTGCCAGCAGCCTGAGTCGGGATGCAGATACGCAGTATTTT CASSLSRDADTQYF
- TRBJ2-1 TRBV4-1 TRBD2 TGCGCCAGCAGCCAGGTTAGCGGGGGGATCTACAATGAGCAGTTCTTC CASSQVSGGIYNEQFF
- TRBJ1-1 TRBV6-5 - TGTGCCAGCAGTAGGGCTTCCTTT CASSRASF
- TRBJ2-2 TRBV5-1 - TGCGCCGGCAGCTTGGCCGGGGTTCGGAACACCGGGGAGCTGTTTTTT CAGSLAGVRNTGELFF
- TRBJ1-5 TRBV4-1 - TGCGCCAGCAGTCCGACAGATAGCAATCAGCCCCAGCATTTT CASSPTDSNQPQHF
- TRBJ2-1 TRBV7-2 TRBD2 TGTGCCAGCAGCCTGACTAGCGGGTACAATGAGCAGTTCTTC CASSLTSGYNEQFF
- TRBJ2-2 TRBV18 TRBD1 TGTGCCAGCTCAGACAGGGGCGTTGACACCGGGGAGCTGTTTTTT CASSDRGVDTGELFF
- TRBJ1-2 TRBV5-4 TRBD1 TGTGCCAGCAGCAACACAGGGGGCGATGGCTACACCTTC CASSNTGGDGYTF
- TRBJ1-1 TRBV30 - TGTGCCTGGAGTCGGAGCACTGAAGCTTTCTTT CAWSRSTEAFF
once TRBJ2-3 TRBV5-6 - TGTGCCAGCAGCTTGGGCGGAACGCAGTATTTT CASSLGGTQYF
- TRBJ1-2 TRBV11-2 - TGTGCCAGCAGCGTGAGTGGGGAGGGGACTAACTATGGCTACACCTTC CASSVSGEGTNYGYTF
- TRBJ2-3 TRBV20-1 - TGCAGTGTGGCTAGCGTAGATACGCAGTATTTT CSVASVDTQYF
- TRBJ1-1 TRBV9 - TGTGCCAGCAGCGTAGAGGACGCTAACACTGAAGCTTTCTTT CASSVEDANTEAFF
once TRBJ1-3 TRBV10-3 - TGTGCCATCAGTGACCGGGGTAGGGAGTCTACCGGAAACACCATATATTTT CAISDRGRESTGNTIYF
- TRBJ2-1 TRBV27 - TGTGCCAGCAGTTTTGGCAGGATGGGCAATGAGCAGTTCTTC CASSFGRMGNEQFF
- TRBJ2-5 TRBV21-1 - TGTGCCAGCAGCTTTAAGACAGGGGAAGAGACCCAGTACTTC CASSFKTGEETQYF
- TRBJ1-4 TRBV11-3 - TGTGCCAGCAGCTTAGAATATGGGTTCGGAAAACTGTTTTTT CASSLEYGFGKLFF
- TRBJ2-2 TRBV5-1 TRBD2 TGCGCCAGCACCGGACTAGCGTACACCGGGGAGCTGTTTTTT CASTGLAYTGELFF